One sample yielded the 18 T cell receptor beta chains listed below, sequenced in a study of blood T cell repertoires in COVID-19. The repertoire was sequenced with immunoSEQ multiplex PCR; TCRdb's copy has only in-frame clones and lacks some. The sample records some 380,000 clones, 80% to 90% being singletons. The sequencing input was PBMCs or T cells enriched from blood (not recorded which). The source is a man aged 25 to 40 who had recovered from COVID-19.

The rearrangement joins TRBV4-3 to TRBJ2-7; 8 nucleotides align to TRBD1. CDR3 size: 15 residues. V shed 5 bases and J 5 bases; nucleotides not matched to a gene: 11. Germline V gene sequence: CDR1 LGHNA, CDR2 YSLEER. In DNA form, the CDR3 reads TGCGCCAGCAGCTTCGGCGCAGGGGGCCGAGACGAGCAGTACTTC. Translation: CASSFGAGGRDEQYF.

This chain connects TRBV19 to TRBJ1-5, with 7 bases that match TRBD1. The V gene end was trimmed by 7 bases and the J gene end by 2 bases; junction bases not matched to a gene: 8. Per germline, CDR1 LNHDA and CDR2 SQIVND (reference sequence). The CDR3 runs 15 residues. The CDR3 region is CASTFGQERNQPQHF. CDR3 bases: TGTGCCAGTACCTTCGGACAGGAACGCAATCAGCCCCAGCATTTT.

The CDR3 DNA reads as TGTGCCTGGGGGACAGGGGTTGGAACTGAAGCTTTCTTT. This sequence encodes CAWGTGVGTEAFF. The V call is TRBV30, the J call TRBJ1-1, with 10 bases aligning to TRBD1. J was trimmed by 5 bases and V by 5 bases; bases with no gene match: 5. The CDR3 runs to 13 residues. From germline, CDR1 is GTSNPN and CDR2 SVGIG (reference sequence).

The chain is built from TRBV6-1 and TRBJ2-7, with D perhaps matching TRBD1 (6 bases). CDR3 length equals 16 residues. Germline V gene data show CDR1 as MNHNS and CDR2 as SASEGT. V was cut by 2 bases and J by 2 bases, with 16 bases left in between. CDR3 in DNA: TGTGCCAGCAGTGAACCGCTAACAGGGTACACCTACGAGCAGTACTTC. It is translated as CASSEPLTGYTYEQYF.

The chain links TRBV4-2 to TRBJ1-3; D possibly corresponds to TRBD1 (6 bases). Looked up from germline, CDR1 is LGHNA and CDR2 is YNFKEQ. The length of the CDR3 is 17 residues. The V end was cut by 0 bases, the J end by 3 bases, with 15 bases between. CDR3 protein: CASSQDQHREVGNTIYF. CDR3 sequence (DNA): TGTGCCAGCAGCCAAGATCAACACAGGGAAGTTGGAAACACCATATATTTT.

This clone has only one observation. V gene TRBV6-5 combines with J gene TRBJ2-1; 7 bases map to TRBD2. V shed 7 bases, J shed 6 bases, and the junction held 12 bases outside the gene matches. The length of the CDR3 is 15 residues. CDR1 is MNHEY, CDR2 SVGAGI, per germline. CDR3 coding DNA: TGTGCCAGCAACCAATGGCGGGGGTCGGGCAATGAGCAGTTCTTC. Translation gives CASNQWRGSGNEQFF.

The genes are TRBV27 and TRBJ1-4, with D perhaps TRBD1 (6 bases). Germline V CDR1 and CDR2: MNHEY, SMNVEV (reference sequence). This CDR3 is 13 amino acids long. Trimming removed 5 bases from V and 8 bases from J, with 12 bases in between. The CDR3 region is CASSPGAWEKLFF. For the CDR3, the DNA is TGTGCCAGCAGTCCAGGGGCCTGGGAAAAACTGTTTTTT.

The gene calls are TRBV9 and TRBJ1-1, with D maybe TRBD1 (5 bases). From germline, CDR1 is SGDLS and CDR2 YYNGEE. This CDR3 has 14 residues. Trimming took 0 bases from V and 3 from J, leaving 9 bases between them. The CDR3 loop is CASSVVGDYTEAFF. The CDR3 DNA is TGTGCCAGCAGCGTAGTAGGGGACTACACTGAAGCTTTCTTT.

V and J are TRBV11-3 and TRBJ2-2; perhaps TRBD2 as D (5 bases). Between the trimmed V and J ends, which lost 1 base and 0 bases, there was a span of 6 bases. This CDR3 has 15 amino acids. CDR1 and CDR2 from the germline V gene are SGHNT and YENEEA. CDR3 bases: TGTGCCAGCAGCTTAGGGGGAGCGAACACCGGGGAGCTGTTTTTT. Residues: CASSLGGANTGELFF.

The chain carries TRBV5-4 and TRBJ2-7, with 12 bases fitting TRBD1. V was pared by 4 bases and J by 4 bases, with 6 bases of the junction left unmatched. From germline, CDR1 is SGHNT and CDR2 YYREEE (reference sequence). The CDR3 runs to 15 residues. In DNA form, the CDR3 reads TGTGCCAGCAGCCAGGGACAGGGGGCCACGTACGAGCAGTACTTC. This translates into CASSQGQGATYEQYF.

This rearrangement joins TRBV5-1 to TRBJ1-1, with 7 bases that match TRBD1. V lost 0 bases, J lost 3 bases, and 11 bases stayed unmatched. The CDR3 has 17 residues. Germline V gene lookup returns CDR1 SGHRS and CDR2 YFSETQ. In DNA, the CDR3 is TGCGCCAGCAGCTTGGCCCAGGTACAGGGGCGGCACACTGAAGCTTTCTTT. This gives the protein CASSLAQVQGRHTEAFF.

A single count supports this clone. The chain employs TRBV3-1 (or the pseudogene TRBV3-2) and TRBJ2-3, with 14 bases matching TRBD2. This CDR3 spans 17 amino acids. Germline V gives CDR1 LGHDT, CDR2 YNNKEL (reference sequence). V shed 4 bases and J 0 bases; nucleotides not matched to a gene: 3. The CDR3: CASSPTSGGASTDTQYF. The CDR3 nucleotides are TGTGCCAGCAGCCCGACTAGCGGGGGGGCCAGCACAGATACGCAGTATTTT.

In DNA form, the CDR3 reads TGTGCCAGCAGCGCGCCTCCCGGCGAGCAGTACTTC. Its translation: CASSAPPGEQYF. V and J are TRBV7-2 and TRBJ2-7; D unclear. The ends were cut back, 5 bases at V and 6 bases at J, with 11 bases in the middle. This CDR3 is built from 12 residues. Germline lookup yields CDR1 SGHTA and CDR2 FQGNSA.

V gene TRBV6-1 combines with J gene TRBJ1-4, with TRBD1 as a possible D gene (5 bases). Germline V gene lookup returns CDR1 MNHNS and CDR2 SASEGT. The germline V and J ends were trimmed by 1 base and 8 bases, with 11 bases remaining between them. CDR3 length equals 14 residues. The CDR3 spells CASSEVRSGEKLFF. CDR3 bases: TGTGCCAGCAGTGAAGTCCGATCAGGGGAAAAACTGTTTTTT.

The rearrangement uses TRBV27 and TRBJ1-5; TRBD1 aligns across 7 bases. The ends lost 0 bases at V and 5 bases at J; junction bases unmatched: 4. From germline, CDR1 is MNHEY and CDR2 SMNVEV (reference sequence). The CDR3 has 15 residues. The CDR3 loop is CASSLSGRGHQPQHF. CDR3 in DNA: TGTGCCAGCAGTTTATCGGGAAGGGGGCATCAGCCCCAGCATTTT.

V usage is TRBV6-5 and J usage is TRBJ1-5, with a possible D match to TRBD1 (5 bases). The germline V and J ends were trimmed by 6 bases and 1 base, with 13 bases remaining between them. The CDR3 contains 15 residues. Germline lookup yields CDR1 MNHEY and CDR2 SVGAGI. This CDR3 reads CASSILRASNQPQHF. The CDR3 bases are TGTGCCAGCAGCATCCTCAGGGCCAGCAATCAGCCCCAGCATTTT.

The gene calls are TRBV6-1 and TRBJ1-5; D is ambiguous. V lost 3 bases and J lost 4, with 7 bases in between. This CDR3 has 13 amino acids. In germline, CDR1 is MNHNS, CDR2 SASEGT. The DNA of the CDR3 is TGTGCCAGCAGTGACACATCAAATCAGCCCCAGCATTTT. Translation gives CASSDTSNQPQHF.

This sequence joins TRBV4-3 and TRBJ2-7, with a possible D match to TRBD1 (6 bases). Trimming removed 4 bases from V and 2 bases from J, with 15 bases in between. CDR1 is LGHNA, CDR2 YSLEER, per germline. The CDR3 runs 15 residues. As DNA, the CDR3 is TGCGCCAGCAGCCTTTCACAAGGGGGTCCCTACGAGCAGTACTTC. Its protein product is CASSLSQGGPYEQYF.